This T cell receptor (beta chain) was captured by sequencing in a study of early T cells in non-severe SARS-CoV-2 infection. Study context: It was bulk RNA from unsorted whole blood that was sequenced, and the chains were unpaired.

Study results and caveats: Matching results from VDJdb favored anti-spike CD8 responses, leaving private and CD4 specificities undetected.

Germline values: CDR1 SGHTA, CDR2 FQGNSA. The CDR3 is made up of 15 amino acids. Trimming cost V 2 bases and J 2 bases; bases outside gene matches: 3. Only a few counts were recorded for this clonotype. Its antigen is as yet unknown. cDNA molecules, individually, were tagged with unique molecular identifiers. Each CDR3 protein is one row after TCRdb ran MiXCR on the 5' RACE reads. The data hold approximately 71,000 distinct CDR3 sequences, with roughly 13% observed a single time. This chain uses TRBV7-2 with TRBJ2-5; the match to TRBD2 covers 9 bases. The origin of this receptor is an adult who was a healthcare worker with PCR-confirmed SARS-CoV-2 infection or an uninfected control (not recorded which). Specimen: whole blood. The CDR3 coding sequence is TGTGCCAGCAGCTTAACGGCGGGGGGGCAAGAGACCCAGTACTTC. As protein: CASSLTAGGQETQYF.